Reported below is one T cell receptor beta chain. Repertoires were generated with immunoSEQ multiplex PCR, while TCRdb's copy carries only in-frame clones and drops some. The sample has roughly 230,000 clones; approximately 80% are singletons. These data are taken from a study of blood T cell repertoires in COVID-19. Study-wide context: Both acute and convalescent COVID-19 samples were obtained from the United States, Italy and Spain.

Germline V gene data show CDR1 as SGHAT and CDR2 as FQNNGV. There are 15 residues in the CDR3. V gave up 6 bases and J gave up 9 bases; unmatched junction bases: 13. The sample taken for sequencing was peripheral blood. The rearrangement links TRBV11-2 to TRBJ2-1, with 8 bases aligning to TRBD2. The TCR comes from a woman of 80 years or more with COVID-19, enrolled during active disease. CDR3 loop: CASRSPGTSSLEQFF. CDR3 nucleotides: TGTGCCAGCAGATCACCCGGGACTAGTTCCCTTGAGCAGTTCTTC.